The 32 T cell receptor beta chains listed next were all sequenced from one sample in a study of vaccination and CD4 T cells after COVID-19. The treatment: approximately 11-day PBMC culture with coronavirus spike peptide pools or control peptides (ViraFEST assay). The study sequenced cultured CD4+ T cell DNA using the Oncomine TCR Beta short-read assay. MiXCR was run by TCRdb on the PCR reads, yielding one entry per CDR3 protein. The table includes 12,000 to 15,000 distinct CDR3 sequences, 53% detected once. Antigen specificity for these receptors is unknown. Sequences were derived from CD4+ T cells from blood, cultured in vitro, sampled before SARS-CoV-2 vaccination. The receptors originated from a human donor who had recovered from COVID-19.

The chain links TRBV20-1 to TRBJ2-1, with a weak D call TRBD2 (6 bases). The V gene's germline CDR1 is DFQATT and CDR2 SNEGSKA (reference sequence). V dropped 3 bases and J dropped 12 bases, with 12 bases sitting between them. This CDR3 has 11 amino acids. The CDR3 DNA sequence: TGCAGTGCTAGTGGAGTGCGGGGGCAGTTCTTC. It encodes CSASGVRGQFF.

The gene calls are TRBV5-1 and TRBJ1-2; TRBD1 aligns across 10 bases. Germline CDR1 is SGHRS and CDR2 is YFSETQ. Trimming cost V 6 bases and J 3 bases; bases outside gene matches: 5. CDR3 length: 14 amino acids. In nucleotides, the CDR3 is TGCGCCAGCACCCCGACAGGGGGCGACTATGGCTACACCTTC. It is translated as CASTPTGGDYGYTF.

V is TRBV5-1 and J is TRBJ2-1; TRBD2 is a possible D gene (6 bases). The CDR3 extends over 18 amino acids. Per the germline V gene, CDR1 is SGHRS and CDR2 is YFSETQ. V was cut by 4 bases and J by 4 bases, with 24 bases left in between. CDR3 coding DNA: TGCGCCAGCAGCCCGGCTCGAGCGGGCCCACTACTATACAATGAGCAGTTCTTC. It specifies CASSPARAGPLLYNEQFF.

The V and J genes are TRBV28 and TRBJ2-2; either TRBD1 or TRBD2 may fit D (6 bases each). V dropped 2 bases and J dropped 11 bases, with 15 bases sitting between them. The CDR3 is 14 residues long. CDR1 MDHEN and CDR2 SYDVKM come from the germline V gene. CDR3 coding DNA: TGTGCCAGCAGTTTAGGAGGGGGAGTGAGAGAGCTGTTTTTT. It yields the protein CASSLGGGVRELFF.

This clonotype showed up just once. The chain couples TRBV19 to TRBJ1-5, with D unclear. Trimming cost V 7 bases and J 3 bases, with 16 bases left between them. The CDR3 has 15 residues. Germline loops: CDR1 LNHDA, CDR2 SQIVND (reference sequence). CDR3 bases: TGTGCCAGTACGACGCAGCTGGAACTCAATCAGCCCCAGCATTTT. The encoded protein is CASTTQLELNQPQHF. The full variable domain, with the rest looked up from reference TRBV19 and TRBJ1-5, is DGGITQSPKYLFRKEGQNVTLSCEQNLNHDAMYWYRQDPGQGLRLIYYSQIVNDFQKGDIAEGYSVSREKKESFPLTVTSAQKNPTAFYLCASTTQLELNQPQHFGDGTRLSIL.

The V gene is TRBV28, the J gene TRBJ2-4, with D possibly being TRBD2 (5 bases). Germline CDR1 and CDR2: MDHEN and SYDVKM. V was trimmed by 2 bases and J by 0 bases, leaving 14 bases between them. The CDR3 is 17 amino acids. Here the CDR3 reads CASSLGAQRLAKNIQYF. The DNA of the CDR3 is TGTGCCAGCAGTTTAGGAGCTCAGCGGCTAGCCAAAAACATTCAGTACTTC.

This clonotype came up a few times. J is TRBJ1-6 and V is TRBV20-1, with a weak D call TRBD1 (5 bases). This CDR3 region has 17 residues. V was clipped by 0 bases and J by 0 bases, with 12 bases between them. CDR1 and CDR2 (germline): DFQATT, SNEGSKA (reference sequence). Written as DNA, the CDR3 is TGCAGTGCTAGAGATTTAATTGACAGCTCCTATAATTCACCCCTCCACTTT. Residues: CSARDLIDSSYNSPLHF.

This clonotype came up once. This chain joins TRBV28 and TRBJ2-3, with D maybe TRBD2 (6 bases). V was clipped by 2 bases and J by 4 bases, with 16 bases between them. CDR3 length: 16 amino acids. CDR1 and CDR2 from the germline V gene are MDHEN and SYDVKM. The CDR3 bases are TGTGCCAGCAGTTTACGAGAACTAGCAGGGCCAGATACGCAGTATTTT. This codes for CASSLRELAGPDTQYF.

This clonotype was seen only a few times. The genes are TRBV7-9 and TRBJ1-2; possible D gene TRBD1, 5 bases. The germline V gene has CDR1 SEHNR and CDR2 FQNEAQ (reference sequence). The CDR3 is made up of 15 amino acids. Trimming shortened V by 5 bases and J by 1 base, and 14 bases separated the two germline ends. The CDR3 loop is CASSPLLGLNYGYTF. CDR3 in DNA: TGTGCCAGCAGCCCCCTACTGGGACTTAACTATGGCTACACCTTC.

This chain joins TRBV20-1 and TRBJ2-7, with D hard to call. The CDR3 consists of 14 residues. Germline loops: CDR1 DFQATT, CDR2 SNEGSKA (reference sequence). With 2 bases removed from V and 1 base from J, the gap between germline ends came to 12 bases. The CDR3 DNA reads as TGCAGTGCTAGAAAAGCCGCCGGATCCTACGAGCAGTACTTC. Translation gives CSARKAAGSYEQYF.

This clonotype ranks as medium-sized (0.01 to 0.1%). The rearrangement joins TRBV20-1 to TRBJ2-1; 7 bases align to TRBD1. Losses at the gene ends were 1 base for V and 7 bases for J; bases not matched to a gene: 7. Looked up from germline, CDR1 is DFQATT and CDR2 is SNEGSKA (reference sequence). The CDR3 is 14 amino acids. CDR3 sequence reads: CSARGGTERNEQFF. The CDR3 coding sequence is TGCAGTGCTAGAGGGGGGACAGAGCGGAATGAGCAGTTCTTC.

V and J are TRBV6-2 or TRBV6-3 and TRBJ2-1; D remains ambiguous. The CDR3 loop spans 12 amino acids. CDR1 is MNHEY, CDR2 SVGEGT, per germline. Trimming took off 2 bases at V and 7 bases at J, with 6 bases between the two ends. CDR3 DNA sequence: TGTGCCAGCAGTTACCTCGGTAATGAGCAGTTCTTC. It codes for CASSYLGNEQFF.

CDR3 loop: CSAPNPRQDQETQYF. The CDR3 nucleotides are TGCAGTGCCCCGAACCCAAGACAGGACCAAGAGACCCAGTACTTC. The chain carries TRBV20-1 and TRBJ2-5; tentatively, D is TRBD1 (6 bases). This CDR3 is 15 amino acids long. Trimming took off 6 bases at V and 0 bases at J, with 17 bases between the two ends. Germline lookup yields CDR1 DFQATT and CDR2 SNEGSKA (reference sequence).

This clonotype was counted only a few times. V is TRBV19 and J is TRBJ2-3, with D hard to call. Germline-derived CDR1 and CDR2 are LNHDA and SQIVND (reference sequence). Trimming took 3 bases from V and 4 from J, leaving 2 bases between them. The CDR3 has 11 residues. Here the CDR3 DNA reads TGTGCCAGTAGTATCTCAGATACGCAGTATTTT. It yields the protein CASSISDTQYF. Complete variable domain (other parts from reference TRBV19 and TRBJ2-3): DGGITQSPKYLFRKEGQNVTLSCEQNLNHDAMYWYRQDPGQGLRLIYYSQIVNDFQKGDIAEGYSVSREKKESFPLTVTSAQKNPTAFYLCASSISDTQYFGPGTRLTVL.

Only a few counts were recorded for this clonotype. This sequence joins TRBV5-1 and TRBJ1-2; TRBD1 aligns across 7 bases. The V segment lost 3 bases and the J segment 6 bases; nucleotides outside the gene matches: 8. The CDR3 consists of 14 residues. The germline V gene has CDR1 SGHRS and CDR2 YFSETQ. The CDR3 nucleotides read TGCGCCAGCAGCTCCACCGGGGGGACAGATGGCTACACCTTC. This sequence encodes CASSSTGGTDGYTF. Drawing the rest from reference TRBV5-1 and TRBJ1-2, the complete variable domain is KAGVTQTPRYLIKTRGQQVTLSCSPISGHRSVSWYQQTPGQGLQFLFEYFSETQRNKGNFPGRFSGRQFSNSRSEMNVSTLELGDSALYLCASSSTGGTDGYTFGSGTRLTVV.

The gene calls are TRBV10-3 and TRBJ1-5; perhaps TRBD1 as D (6 bases). The CDR3 runs to 15 residues. In germline, CDR1 is ENHRY, CDR2 SYGVKD. Trimming took 6 bases from V and 2 from J, leaving 14 bases between them. The DNA for the CDR3 is TGTGCCATCAGCGCGTCAGGGGCCGGCAATCAGCCCCAGCATTTT. This translates into CAISASGAGNQPQHF.

This clonotype was seen a single time. The chain is built from TRBV19 and TRBJ2-2; TRBD1 agrees at 9 bases. Germline CDR1 LNHDA, CDR2 SQIVND (reference sequence). Trimming at V came to 7 bases and at J to 0 bases, leaving 3 bases not matched to a gene. The CDR3 totals 15 residues. The CDR3 loop reads CASKDRGSNTGELFF. CDR3 nucleotides: TGTGCCAGTAAGGACAGGGGTTCGAACACCGGGGAGCTGTTTTTT.

V usage is TRBV6-5 and J usage is TRBJ1-1, with D possibly matching TRBD1 (5 bases). The CDR3 is 12 residues long. From germline, CDR1 is MNHEY and CDR2 SVGAGI. The V and J ends lost 0 bases and 6 bases respectively, with 5 bases between them. CDR3: CASSYSGPEAFF. The CDR3 DNA reads TGTGCCAGCAGTTACTCGGGACCTGAAGCTTTCTTT.

CDR3 in DNA: TGCGCCAGCAGCCAAGACTACGTAGGGGGGTCCTATGGCTACACCTTC. As protein: CASSQDYVGGSYGYTF. The chain recombines TRBV4-3 with TRBJ1-2; tentative D call: TRBD1 (6 bases). This CDR3 is 16 amino acids long. Germline-derived CDR1 and CDR2 are LGHNA and YSLEER. V was shortened by 0 bases and J by 4 bases, with 15 bases between the two germline ends.

The V and J genes are TRBV20-1 and TRBJ2-7; 8 bases align to TRBD1. The CDR3 spans 12 residues. Per the germline V gene, CDR1 is DFQATT and CDR2 is SNEGSKA (reference sequence). Trimming removed 6 bases from V and 2 bases from J; junction bases left unmatched: 3. This chain's CDR3 is CSAPGQAYEQYF. The CDR3 DNA sequence: TGCAGTGCGCCGGGACAGGCCTACGAGCAGTACTTC.

V usage is TRBV6-5 and J usage is TRBJ2-3; perhaps TRBD1 as D (6 bases). Germline V gene data show CDR1 as MNHEY and CDR2 as SVGAGI. Trimming shortened V by 6 bases and J by 0 bases, and 13 bases separated the two germline ends. The CDR3 is 15 residues long. Written as DNA, the CDR3 is TGTGCCAGCAGCTTTCAGGGGACAAGCACAGATACGCAGTATTTT. It translates to CASSFQGTSTDTQYF.

This clonotype was seen once. CDR3 DNA: TGTGCCAGTAGTATACCCGGGACAGCCGACAATTCACCCCTCCACTTT. Translated, it gives CASSIPGTADNSPLHF. The chain combines TRBV19 with TRBJ1-6; 7 nucleotides agree with TRBD1. J lost 7 bases, V lost 2 bases, and 8 bases had no gene match. CDR1 and CDR2 (germline): LNHDA, SQIVND (reference sequence). This CDR3 comprises 16 residues.

In this sample, this clonotype turned up a few times. The rearrangement uses TRBV6-1 and TRBJ1-5; the D is unclear. The CDR3 is 17 amino acids. CDR1 MNHNS and CDR2 SASEGT come from the germline V gene. The V gene lost 1 base and the J gene lost 0 bases, with 13 bases spanning the gap. The CDR3, as DNA: TGTGCCAGCAGTGAAGGGGCAGGACCATATAGCAATCAGCCCCAGCATTTT. This gives the protein CASSEGAGPYSNQPQHF.

The chain is built from TRBV7-3 and TRBJ2-3; 7 bases are shared with TRBD2. V lost 2 bases to trimming and J lost 5 bases; unmatched junction nucleotides: 7. The CDR3 is made up of 15 amino acids. Germline lookup yields CDR1 SGHTA and CDR2 FQGTGA. The CDR3 loop reads CASSLGGRNGDTQYF. The CDR3 DNA is TGTGCCAGCAGCTTAGGCGGGAGAAATGGAGATACGCAGTATTTT.

This clonotype occurred a few times. The rearrangement links TRBV6-1 to TRBJ1-5; the D is unclear. The CDR3 runs to 14 residues. Germline V gene sequence: CDR1 MNHNS, CDR2 SASEGT. Trimming removed 6 bases from V and 1 base from J, with 10 bases in between. The CDR3 spells CASRRPGSNQPQHF. CDR3 bases: TGTGCCAGCAGGCGCCCCGGGAGCAATCAGCCCCAGCATTTT.

The chain couples TRBV30 to TRBJ2-2; TRBD2 matches at 9 bases. CDR1 is GTSNPN and CDR2 is SVGIG in the germline V gene (reference sequence). The CDR3 spans 15 residues. Germline trimming cut 4 bases from V and 3 bases from J; bases unmatched to any gene: 6. The CDR3 region has the DNA TGTGCCTGGAAAAATAGCGGGAGAGACACCGGGGAGCTGTTTTTT. This encodes CAWKNSGRDTGELFF.

This clonotype is medium-sized within its sample. The chain uses TRBV19 and TRBJ1-5, with a possible D match to TRBD1 (6 bases). Germline V lookup: CDR1 LNHDA, CDR2 SQIVND (reference sequence). Trimming shortened V by 7 bases and J by 0 bases, and 19 bases separated the two germline ends. The CDR3 consists of 17 residues. CDR3 DNA: TGTGCCAGTAAAGGGCGCCAGGGGAACTATAGCAATCAGCCCCAGCATTTT. Translated: CASKGRQGNYSNQPQHF. Full variable domain (missing parts from reference TRBV19 and TRBJ1-5): DGGITQSPKYLFRKEGQNVTLSCEQNLNHDAMYWYRQDPGQGLRLIYYSQIVNDFQKGDIAEGYSVSREKKESFPLTVTSAQKNPTAFYLCASKGRQGNYSNQPQHFGDGTRLSIL.

This clonotype has just a few counts. V is TRBV6-1 and J is TRBJ1-4; 8 bases map to TRBD1. The CDR3 runs 14 residues. The trim removed 11 bases at V and 8 bases at J, leaving 13 bases unmatched. Per the germline V gene, CDR1 is MNHNS and CDR2 is SASEGT. CDR3 residues: CASRGQGGAEKLFF. DNA for the CDR3: TGTGCCTCCAGGGGGCAGGGAGGTGCAGAAAAACTGTTTTTT.

V usage is TRBV12-3 or TRBV12-4 and J usage is TRBJ2-1, with 11 bases aligning to TRBD2. V trimming: 10 bases; J trimming: 6 bases; junction bases outside the gene matches: 14. CDR3 length: 16 amino acids. The DNA for the CDR3 is TGTGCCATCCAGAGCTCCGGGACTAGCGGAGTCAATGAGCAGTTCTTC. Translation gives CAIQSSGTSGVNEQFF.

V is TRBV30 and J is TRBJ2-5; 8 nucleotides align to TRBD2. V lost 2 bases and J lost 7; bases outside the gene matches: 9. The CDR3 consists of 14 residues. The V gene's germline CDR1 is GTSNPN and CDR2 SVGIG (reference sequence). The CDR3 sequence is CAWSTGGRSGTQYF. The CDR3 coding sequence is TGTGCCTGGAGTACGGGAGGGAGAAGCGGGACCCAGTACTTC.

V usage is TRBV20-1 and J usage is TRBJ2-1; 10 nucleotides align to TRBD2. Germline V gives CDR1 DFQATT, CDR2 SNEGSKA (reference sequence). The CDR3 is 14 amino acids. Germline trimming cut 5 bases from V and 1 base from J; bases unmatched to any gene: 2. The DNA of the CDR3 is TGCAGTGCTCCGGGACTAGCGTCCTACAATGAGCAGTTCTTC. This codes for CSAPGLASYNEQFF.

The chain couples TRBV7-6 to TRBJ2-3; 16 bases line up with TRBD2. The CDR3 sequence is 20 residues long. V gave up 5 bases and J gave up 4 bases; unmatched junction bases: 15. Germline loops: CDR1 SGHVS, CDR2 FNYEAQ. The CDR3 region has the DNA TGTGCCAGCAGCATGCCCCGGGGACTAGCGGGAGGGCCGGGGGCAGATACGCAGTATTTT. Translation gives CASSMPRGLAGGPGADTQYF.